The next 7 T cell receptor beta chains were all read from a single sample in a study of glioma-infiltrating T cells after dendritic cell vaccination. The repertoire was sequenced with immunoSEQ multiplex PCR; TCRdb's copy has only in-frame clones and lacks some. The sample includes 35,000 to 40,000 clones, about 80% of them seen just once. The sequencing used blood, collected before dendritic cell vaccination. Receptor source: a human donor with glioblastoma.

The V call is TRBV11-2, the J call TRBJ1-5; no clear D gene. Trimming stripped 4 bases from V and 1 base from J, with 5 bases between. Germline CDR1 is SGHAT and CDR2 is FQNNGV. This CDR3 is 13 amino acids long. CDR3 protein: CASSYQSNQPQHF. CDR3 coding DNA: TGTGCCAGCAGCTACCAGAGCAATCAGCCCCAGCATTTT.

The chain recombines TRBV5-8 with TRBJ2-2; 8 bases match TRBD1. Germline CDR1 reads SGHTS; CDR2 reads YDEGEE. The ends lost 3 bases at V and 4 bases at J; junction bases unmatched: 8. The CDR3 has 16 amino acids. This CDR3 reads CASSSRTGWSTGELFF. The CDR3 nucleotides are TGTGCCAGCAGCTCTAGGACAGGGTGGAGCACCGGGGAGCTGTTTTTT.

The chain has TRBV7-9 and TRBJ1-2; D unclear. The germline V gene encodes CDR1 SEHNR and CDR2 FQNEAQ (reference sequence). The CDR3 is 14 residues long. The germline V and J ends were trimmed by 6 bases and 7 bases, with 18 bases remaining between them. This CDR3 reads CASSPGPSVPGYTF. DNA for the CDR3: TGTGCCAGCAGTCCAGGCCCCTCTGTCCCTGGCTACACCTTC.

CDR3 DNA: TGTGCCACCTTCAATGGACAGGGCTATGGCTACACCTTC. This codes for CATFNGQGYGYTF. The chain uses TRBV6-5 and TRBJ1-2; 8 bases agree with TRBD1. V was clipped by 10 bases and J by 4 bases; unmatched bases: 8. Per germline, CDR1 MNHEY and CDR2 SVGAGI. This CDR3 contains 13 residues.

This rearrangement joins TRBV6-6 to TRBJ2-1, with a weak D call TRBD2 (5 bases). The V and J ends lost 7 bases and 6 bases respectively, with 16 bases between them. This CDR3 contains 14 residues. Looked up from germline, CDR1 is MNHNY and CDR2 is SVGAGI (reference sequence). The CDR3: CASIRGLERNEQFF. For the CDR3, the DNA is TGTGCCAGCATTCGGGGTTTGGAGCGCAATGAGCAGTTCTTC.

This clone is a singleton in its sample. The CDR3 DNA reads TGTGCCAGCACCCGAGCGGGGGGTCTAAATACGCAGTATTTT. Translating gives CASTRAGGLNTQYF. The gene calls are TRBV5-6 and TRBJ2-3; TRBD2 aligns across 9 bases. Germline-derived CDR1 and CDR2 are SGHDT and YYEEEE. The V segment lost 6 bases and the J segment 7 bases; nucleotides outside the gene matches: 9. This CDR3 spans 14 amino acids.

The gene calls are TRBV27 and TRBJ1-2; D perhaps matches TRBD1 (5 bases). This CDR3 has 12 amino acids. Trimming removed 9 bases at V and 4 bases at J, with 12 bases between. Germline loops: CDR1 MNHEY, CDR2 SMNVEV (reference sequence). The CDR3 DNA follows: TGTGCCAGGCCGGGACTGAGCTATGGCTACACCTTC. It specifies CARPGLSYGYTF.